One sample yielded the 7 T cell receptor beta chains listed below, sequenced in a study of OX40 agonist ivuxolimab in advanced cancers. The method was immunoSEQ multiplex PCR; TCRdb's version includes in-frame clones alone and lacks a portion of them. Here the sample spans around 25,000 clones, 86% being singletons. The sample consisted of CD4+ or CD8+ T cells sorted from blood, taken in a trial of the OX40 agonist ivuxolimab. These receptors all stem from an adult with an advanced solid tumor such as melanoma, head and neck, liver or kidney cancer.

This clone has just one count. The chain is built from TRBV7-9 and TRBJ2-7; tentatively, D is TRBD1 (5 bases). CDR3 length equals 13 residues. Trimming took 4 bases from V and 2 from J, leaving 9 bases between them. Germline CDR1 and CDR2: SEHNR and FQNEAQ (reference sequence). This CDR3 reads CASSSQGTYEQYF. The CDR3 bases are TGTGCCAGCAGCTCGCAGGGTACCTACGAGCAGTACTTC. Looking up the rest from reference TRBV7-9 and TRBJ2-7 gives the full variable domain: DTGVSQNPRHKITKRGQNVTFRCDPISEHNRLYWYRQTLGQGPEFLTYFQNEAQLEKSRLLSDRFSAERPKGSFSTLEIQRTEQGDSAMYLCASSSQGTYEQYFGPGTRLTVT.

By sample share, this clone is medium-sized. The CDR3 reads CASSRNRAQETQYF. Here the CDR3 DNA reads TGTGCCAGCAGCCGGAACAGGGCTCAAGAGACCCAGTACTTC. The gene calls are TRBV5-4 and TRBJ2-5, with a tentative D call TRBD1 (6 bases). Trimming took off 4 bases at V and 2 bases at J, with 12 bases between the two ends. The CDR3 is 14 amino acids. CDR1 and CDR2 (germline): SGHNT, YYREEE (reference sequence).

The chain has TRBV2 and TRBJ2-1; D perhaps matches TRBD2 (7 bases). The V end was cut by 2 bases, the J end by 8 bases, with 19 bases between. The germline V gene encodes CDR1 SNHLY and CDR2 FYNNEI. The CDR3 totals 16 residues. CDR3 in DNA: TGTGCCAGCAGTGAAATTGTGGGCGGCGGGGGCGATGAGCAGTTCTTC. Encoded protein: CASSEIVGGGGDEQFF.

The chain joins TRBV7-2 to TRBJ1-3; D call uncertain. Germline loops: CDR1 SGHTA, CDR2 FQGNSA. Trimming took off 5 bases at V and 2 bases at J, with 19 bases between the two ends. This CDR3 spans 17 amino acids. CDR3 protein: CASSEGIYGRPGNTIYF. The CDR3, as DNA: TGTGCCAGCAGCGAAGGGATTTACGGTCGGCCTGGAAACACCATATATTTT.

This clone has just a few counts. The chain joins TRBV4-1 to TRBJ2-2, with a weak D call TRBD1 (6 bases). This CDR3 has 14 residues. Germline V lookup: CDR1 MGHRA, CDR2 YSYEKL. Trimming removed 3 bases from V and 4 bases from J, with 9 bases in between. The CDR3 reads CASSQRTVTGELFF. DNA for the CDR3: TGCGCCAGCAGCCAGCGGACAGTCACCGGGGAGCTGTTTTTT.

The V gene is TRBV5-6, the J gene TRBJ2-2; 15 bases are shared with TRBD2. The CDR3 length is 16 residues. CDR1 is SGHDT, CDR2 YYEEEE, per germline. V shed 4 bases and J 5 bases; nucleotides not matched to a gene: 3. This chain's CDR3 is CASSPGLAGGTGELFF. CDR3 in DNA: TGTGCCAGCAGCCCGGGACTAGCGGGGGGAACCGGGGAGCTGTTTTTT. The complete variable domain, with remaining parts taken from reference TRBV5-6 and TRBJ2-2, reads DAGVTQSPTHLIKTRGQQVTLRCSPKSGHDTVSWYQQALGQGPQFIFQYYEEEERQRGNFPDRFSGHQFPNYSSELNVNALLLGDSALYLCASSPGLAGGTGELFFGEGSRLTVL.

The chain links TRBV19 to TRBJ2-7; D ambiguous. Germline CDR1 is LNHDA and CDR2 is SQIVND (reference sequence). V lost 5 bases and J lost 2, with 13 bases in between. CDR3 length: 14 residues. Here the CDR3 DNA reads TGTGCCAGTAGTCCTGGACCGGGCCCCTACGAGCAGTACTTC. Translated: CASSPGPGPYEQYF.